The 26 T cell receptor beta chains in this list originate from one sample, sequenced in a study of spatial heterogeneity in lung cancer. TCRdb itself ran the 5' RACE reads through MiXCR, one entry per CDR3 protein. The table includes around 110,000 distinct CDR3 sequences, 9.5% to 15% detected once. The sample's time point: blood at routine non-recurrence follow-up after resection. The input material, whole RNA from tumor, nontumor lung or frozen PBMC, was sequenced unsorted. The material was PBMCs, obtained at follow-up. These receptors all stem from a male donor with early-stage non-small cell lung cancer.

This clonotype was seen ten or more times. The chain joins TRBV28 to TRBJ2-7; perhaps D is TRBD1 or TRBD2 (5 bases each). Per the germline V gene, CDR1 is MDHEN and CDR2 is SYDVKM. This CDR3 comprises 14 residues. V was pared by 3 bases and J by 7 bases, with 16 bases between. The CDR3 DNA reads as TGTGCCAGCAGTTTGTCGGGGACGCTAAAAGAGCAGTACTTC. The encoded protein is CASSLSGTLKEQYF.

This clonotype was picked up one time. This sequence joins TRBV24-1 and TRBJ2-1; 9 nucleotides line up with TRBD2. V was pared by 3 bases and J by 6 bases, with 8 bases of the junction left unmatched. The CDR3 is 16 amino acids. Germline CDR1 reads KGHDR; CDR2 reads SFDVKD. The CDR3 is CATSDRILAGANEQFF. The CDR3 region has the DNA TGTGCCACCAGTGATCGTATATTAGCGGGGGCCAATGAGCAGTTCTTC.

The DNA for the CDR3 is TGTGCCAGCAGTCCCGGGACAGGGGGCGGATTCGGGTATGGCTACACCTTC. Protein product: CASSPGTGGGFGYGYTF. J is TRBJ1-2 and V is TRBV27; 12 nucleotides agree with TRBD1. V shed 5 bases and J 5 bases; nucleotides not matched to a gene: 12. Germline CDR1 and CDR2: MNHEY and SMNVEV (reference sequence). The CDR3 spans 17 residues.

The chain employs TRBV2 and TRBJ2-3; 8 bases align to TRBD2. Trimming at V came to 4 bases and at J to 4 bases, leaving 10 bases not matched to a gene. The CDR3 covers 16 residues. The germline V gene has CDR1 SNHLY and CDR2 FYNNEI. CDR3 residues: CASSVRLARGADTQYF. The CDR3 DNA follows: TGTGCCAGCAGTGTTCGACTAGCGCGCGGCGCAGATACGCAGTATTTT.

This clonotype was seen at least ten times. The chain employs TRBV5-4 and TRBJ2-5; D gene ambiguous. Germline V CDR1 and CDR2: SGHNT, YYREEE (reference sequence). Trimming took 0 bases from V and 1 from J, leaving 4 bases between them. The CDR3 length is 13 residues. CDR3 DNA sequence: TGTGCCAGCAGCTTGGTCAGCCAAGAGACCCAGTACTTC. Residues: CASSLVSQETQYF.

The J gene is TRBJ2-5, the V gene TRBV7-2, with D uncertain. Trimming left V 1 base short and J 3 bases short, with 6 bases between. Per the germline V gene, CDR1 is SGHTA and CDR2 is FQGNSA. The CDR3 is made up of 13 amino acids. CDR3 protein: CASSLDPEETQYF. CDR3 nucleotide sequence: TGTGCCAGCAGCTTAGATCCCGAAGAGACCCAGTACTTC. The whole variable domain, remainder taken from reference TRBV7-2 and TRBJ2-5, is GAGVSQSPSNKVTEKGKDVELRCDPISGHTALYWYRQSLGQGLEFLIYFQGNSAPDKSGLPSDRFSAERTGGSVSTLTIQRTQQEDSAVYLCASSLDPEETQYFGPGTRLLVL.

A few counts support this clonotype. This sequence joins TRBV28 and TRBJ1-2; D gene unclear. Germline lookup yields CDR1 MDHEN and CDR2 SYDVKM. The CDR3 consists of 13 residues. V was cut by 3 bases and J by 4 bases, with 9 bases left in between. CDR3 DNA: TGTGCCAGCAGTTTGAAAACTTCCTATGGCTACACCTTC. This gives the protein CASSLKTSYGYTF.

This clonotype has a count of ten or more. The chain is built from TRBV5-1 and TRBJ2-5, with a weak D call TRBD2 (5 bases). The CDR3 runs to 14 residues. Trimming stripped 0 bases from V and 4 bases from J, with 10 bases between. The germline CDR1 and CDR2 sequences are SGHRS and YFSETQ. CDR3 nucleotide sequence: TGCGCCAGCAGCTTGGTAGAGGGCACAGAGACCCAGTACTTC. Translated: CASSLVEGTETQYF.

J is TRBJ2-7 and V is TRBV20-1; D remains ambiguous. The length of the CDR3 is 15 residues. Germline V gives CDR1 DFQATT, CDR2 SNEGSKA (reference sequence). V was pared by 0 bases and J by 2 bases, with 14 bases between. The DNA for the CDR3 is TGCAGTGCTAGAGATCTCGTTAGAGTACCCTACGAGCAGTACTTC. Protein: CSARDLVRVPYEQYF.

The rearrangement links TRBV7-9 to TRBJ2-7; D ambiguous. This CDR3 region has 13 residues. Between the trimmed V and J ends, which lost 5 bases and 1 base, there was a span of 9 bases. Germline V lookup: CDR1 SEHNR, CDR2 FQNEAQ (reference sequence). The CDR3 nucleotides are TGTGCCAGCAGCCCCGGTGGGTCCTACGAGCAGTACTTC. Amino acid sequence: CASSPGGSYEQYF.

V is TRBV11-2 and J is TRBJ2-1; the D is unclear. V shed 1 base and J shed 9 bases, with 10 bases lying between them. The CDR3 sequence is 13 residues long. Germline V lookup: CDR1 SGHAT, CDR2 FQNNGV. The chain's CDR3 is CASSLAHIREQFF. In nucleotides, the CDR3 is TGTGCCAGCAGCTTAGCCCACATACGTGAGCAGTTCTTC.

Ten or more counts support this clonotype. The J gene is TRBJ2-1, the V gene TRBV11-2; tentative D call: TRBD1 (6 bases). Trimming pared 1 base from V and 4 bases from J, leaving 11 bases between. In germline, CDR1 is SGHAT, CDR2 FQNNGV. The CDR3 has 15 residues. The CDR3 DNA reads TGTGCCAGCAGCTTAGGAGACAGGCAGTACAATGAGCAGTTCTTC. Residues: CASSLGDRQYNEQFF.

The J gene is TRBJ1-1, the V gene TRBV2, with 7 bases aligning to TRBD1. The CDR3 has 15 amino acids. CDR1 is SNHLY, CDR2 FYNNEI, per germline. The V and J ends lost 11 bases and 0 bases, in that order; junction bases with no gene match: 12. CDR3 nucleotide sequence: TGTGCCGGCCACAGGGGACAATCATTGAACACTGAAGCTTTCTTT. Translated: CAGHRGQSLNTEAFF.

This clonotype was recorded a few times. V and J are TRBV18 and TRBJ1-1; D unclear. Germline V CDR1 and CDR2: KGHSH, LQKENI. Trimming cost V 9 bases and J 1 base, with 12 bases left between them. The CDR3 runs to 13 residues. The CDR3 loop reads CASEESRNTEAFF. CDR3 nucleotide sequence: TGTGCCAGTGAAGAGAGCAGGAACACTGAAGCTTTCTTT.

This clonotype was seen many times. The V call is TRBV28, the J call TRBJ2-4; D remains unclear. V lost 2 bases and J 0 bases, leaving 14 bases between the germline ends. The CDR3 is 17 amino acids. Germline V gene lookup returns CDR1 MDHEN and CDR2 SYDVKM. As DNA, the CDR3 is TGTGCCAGCAGTTTAGGTCGAACTCCTCTAGCCAAAAACATTCAGTACTTC. Translating gives CASSLGRTPLAKNIQYF.

The gene calls are TRBV7-3 and TRBJ2-2; the D gene is possibly TRBD1 (5 bases). The germline V and J ends were trimmed by 0 bases and 6 bases, with 11 bases remaining between them. Germline values: CDR1 SGHTA, CDR2 FQGTGA. The CDR3 has 15 amino acids. CDR3 coding DNA: TGTGCCAGCAGCTTAACCCAGGGCCAGGCCGGGGAGCTGTTTTTT. Translated, it gives CASSLTQGQAGELFF.

This clonotype was seen a few times. This chain connects TRBV29-1 to TRBJ1-1, with D tentatively TRBD1 (6 bases). The germline V and J ends were trimmed by 4 bases and 1 base, with 10 bases remaining between them. The CDR3 is 13 amino acids. CDR1 and CDR2 (germline): SQVTM, ANQGSEA. The CDR3: CSVVVQGNTEAFF. CDR3 nucleotide sequence: TGCAGCGTTGTGGTACAGGGGAACACTGAAGCTTTCTTT.

The chain links TRBV18 to TRBJ2-2, with 10 bases that match TRBD1. J lost 0 bases, V lost 2 bases, and 3 bases had no gene match. The CDR3 length is 17 residues. CDR1 and CDR2 (germline): KGHSH, LQKENI. In DNA form, the CDR3 reads TGTGCCAGCTCACCAGGGACAGGGGCCACGAACACCGGGGAGCTGTTTTTT. It specifies CASSPGTGATNTGELFF.

J is TRBJ2-7 and V is TRBV6-5, with 9 bases matching TRBD1. After removal of 3 bases from V and 1 base from J, the junction contained 4 bases not matched to a gene. The CDR3 loop spans 15 amino acids. From germline, CDR1 is MNHEY and CDR2 SVGAGI. CDR3 loop: CASSYSGQGSYEQYF. CDR3 DNA sequence: TGTGCCAGCAGTTATAGTGGACAGGGGTCCTACGAGCAGTACTTC.

This clonotype was detected ten times or more. V gene TRBV18 combines with J gene TRBJ2-3; no clear D. Trimming removed 2 bases from V and 2 bases from J, with 14 bases in between. Per germline, CDR1 KGHSH and CDR2 LQKENI. The CDR3 sequence is 16 residues long. CDR3 DNA sequence: TGTGCCAGCTCACCAGGCGGATACGACCCCACAGATACGCAGTATTTT. Residues: CASSPGGYDPTDTQYF.

This clonotype was observed a few times. The chain uses TRBV6-6 and TRBJ1-5; D gene ambiguous. Germline loops: CDR1 MNHNY, CDR2 SVGAGI (reference sequence). This CDR3 has 13 amino acids. Trimming removed 4 bases from V and 6 bases from J, with 10 bases in between. The CDR3 sequence is CASSFSDGQPQHF. The CDR3 DNA is TGTGCCAGCAGTTTCTCCGACGGTCAGCCCCAGCATTTT.

CDR3 protein: CASSAPPGSGAFPDTQYF. CDR3 sequence (DNA): TGCGCCAGCAGTGCCCCTCCTGGTAGCGGGGCCTTTCCAGATACGCAGTATTTT. The rearrangement joins TRBV10-2 to TRBJ2-3; the match to TRBD2 covers 8 bases. Germline V CDR1 and CDR2: WSHSY, SAAADI. The CDR3 contains 18 residues. Trimming took 4 bases from V and 4 from J; bases not matched to a gene: 16.

The rearrangement joins TRBV10-1 to TRBJ2-2; 10 nucleotides agree with TRBD2. Germline trimming cut 6 bases from V and 1 base from J; bases unmatched to any gene: 11. Germline V gene lookup returns CDR1 WNHNN and CDR2 SYGVQD (reference sequence). This CDR3 has 18 residues. CDR3 residues: CASRSPLGLAKNTGELFF. The DNA of the CDR3 is TGCGCCAGCAGGTCACCCTTGGGACTAGCGAAGAACACCGGGGAGCTGTTTTTT.

The chain has TRBV6-5 and TRBJ1-2; TRBD1 might be the D (6 bases). The length of the CDR3 is 16 residues. Trimming removed 0 bases from V and 4 bases from J, with 15 bases in between. Germline CDR1 is MNHEY and CDR2 is SVGAGI. In DNA, the CDR3 is TGTGCCAGCAGTTACTCGAGGGGGGCGCTTAGCTATGGCTACACCTTC. It encodes CASSYSRGALSYGYTF.

There are many counts of this clonotype. V gene TRBV5-1 combines with J gene TRBJ1-2; D remains unclear. The germline gives CDR1 SGHRS, CDR2 YFSETQ. Trimming pared 3 bases from V and 6 bases from J, leaving 18 bases between. CDR3 size: 15 residues. DNA of the CDR3: TGCGCCAGCAGCTCACCGGGAGAAGGAACTCATGGCTACACCTTC. Residues: CASSSPGEGTHGYTF.

This clonotype was seen at least ten times. The chain joins TRBV4-3 to TRBJ1-2; D is unresolved. With 3 bases removed from V and 0 bases from J, the gap between germline ends came to 2 bases. The CDR3 consists of 12 residues. CDR1 is LGHNA and CDR2 is YSLEER in the germline V gene. The CDR3 DNA reads as TGCGCCAGCAGCCACGCTAACTATGGCTACACCTTC. This translates into CASSHANYGYTF.